The 14 T cell receptor beta chains given below trace back to one sample, sequenced in a study of identical twins (dated by TCRdb to the mid-2010s). The method was 5' RACE. These reads were obtained on an Illumina HiSeq 2000. TCRdb applied fastp at Q25 and MiXCR to the public reads, then kept only in-frame beta chains. Rows with one shared CDR3 protein collapse into an entry with the most common genes and DNA. The sample includes roughly 470,000 distinct CDR3 sequences, with roughly an eighth observed a single time. The ten largest clones capture about 0.97% of the sample. These data also featured in a second study, about yellow fever vaccine responses in identical twins.

The sample consisted of CD4+ T cells sorted from blood. These receptors all come from a young woman in good health.

In its sample, this clonotype was seen many times. The chain combines TRBV12-3 or TRBV12-4 with TRBJ1-5, with D perhaps TRBD1 (6 bases). CDR3 length: 14 residues. Trimming cost V 6 bases and J 6 bases, with 15 bases left between them. CDR3 residues: CASSLRGGGQPQHF. The DNA for the CDR3 is TGTGCCAGCAGCCTCAGGGGCGGAGGTCAGCCCCAGCATTTT.

This clonotype was recorded at least ten times. The J gene is TRBJ1-1, the V gene TRBV20-1; D remains ambiguous. The germline CDR1 and CDR2 sequences are DFQATT and SNEGSKA (reference sequence). CDR3 size: 13 residues. V shed 2 bases and J shed 1 base, with 8 bases lying between them. The CDR3 protein is CSARRDPNTEAFF. CDR3 DNA sequence: TGCAGTGCTAGACGCGACCCGAACACTGAAGCTTTCTTT.

The V call is TRBV4-1, the J call TRBJ2-7; 12 bases line up with TRBD2. Unmatched junction bases numbered 12, after V lost 1 base and J lost 2 bases. The CDR3 sequence is 19 residues long. CDR1 and CDR2 (germline): MGHRA, YSYEKL. The DNA for the CDR3 is TGCGCCAGCAGCCAAGCGGCTATGAAGGGACTAGCGGGCGCCTACGAGCAGTACTTC. Its protein product is CASSQAAMKGLAGAYEQYF.

The CDR3 here is CASSYSGLAEREQYF. CDR3 bases: TGTGCCAGCAGTTACTCGGGACTAGCGGAACGGGAGCAGTACTTC. The chain joins TRBV6-5 to TRBJ2-7; 11 nucleotides align to TRBD2. Germline CDR1 and CDR2: MNHEY and SVGAGI. With 0 bases clipped from V and 7 bases from J, the junction kept 5 bases outside the gene matches. There are 15 residues in the CDR3.

The CDR3 protein is CASGLAGVYEQYF. DNA of the CDR3: TGTGCCAGCGGGCTAGCGGGAGTCTACGAGCAGTACTTC. This rearrangement joins TRBV27 to TRBJ2-7; 10 bases line up with TRBD2. The V segment lost 8 bases and the J segment 3 bases; nucleotides outside the gene matches: 4. The germline CDR1 and CDR2 sequences are MNHEY and SMNVEV (reference sequence). The CDR3 runs 13 residues.

A few counts support this clonotype. This chain uses TRBV11-2 with TRBJ2-7, with TRBD2 as a possible D gene (6 bases). Germline V CDR1 and CDR2: SGHAT, FQNNGV. V gave up 5 bases and J gave up 2 bases, with 16 bases separating them. This CDR3 spans 15 amino acids. CDR3 coding DNA: TGTGCCAGCAGCCCGCGGGGCGAGGTAACCTACGAGCAGTACTTC. Translation gives CASSPRGEVTYEQYF. Full variable domain (remainder filled in from reference TRBV11-2 and TRBJ2-7): EAGVAQSPRYKIIEKRQSVAFWCNPISGHATLYWYQQILGQGPKLLIQFQNNGVVDDSQLPKDRFSAERLKGVDSTLKIQPAKLEDSAVYLCASSPRGEVTYEQYFGPGTRLTVT.

The chain links TRBV2 to TRBJ2-1, with TRBD2 identical over 13 bases. CDR3 length: 16 amino acids. Germline-derived CDR1 and CDR2 are SNHLY and FYNNEI. The V gene end was trimmed by 1 base and the J gene end by 4 bases; junction bases not matched to a gene: 1. The CDR3 reads CASSEGTSGGYNEQFF. CDR3 nucleotide sequence: TGTGCCAGCAGTGAAGGGACTAGCGGGGGATACAATGAGCAGTTCTTC.

The table lists this clonotype with many counts. This chain links TRBV5-1 with TRBJ2-2, with a tentative D call TRBD1 (5 bases). Trimming removed 3 bases from V and 2 bases from J, with 8 bases in between. CDR1 is SGHRS, CDR2 YFSETQ, per germline. CDR3 size: 14 residues. DNA for the CDR3: TGCGCCAGCAGCTACGACAGAAACACCGGGGAGCTGTTTTTT. Translated: CASSYDRNTGELFF.

This chain uses TRBV7-2 with TRBJ2-1; 7 nucleotides line up with TRBD2. Germline V gene lookup returns CDR1 SGHTA and CDR2 FQGNSA. The CDR3 runs 16 residues. After removal of 2 bases from V and 5 bases from J, the junction contained 9 bases not matched to a gene. CDR3 DNA sequence: TGTGCCAGCAGCTTAACGGCGGGGGACTTAAACAATGAGCAGTTCTTC. Translating it yields CASSLTAGDLNNEQFF.

The chain links TRBV28 to TRBJ1-5; D may be TRBD1 (5 bases). This CDR3 spans 17 amino acids. Deletions cut 5 bases from V and 6 bases from J, with 23 bases between. Germline assignment: CDR1 MDHEN and CDR2 SYDVKM. As DNA, the CDR3 is TGTGCCAGCAGTCCTCGGATGAGTCTGGGGGTAGGTCAGCCCCAGCATTTT. It yields the protein CASSPRMSLGVGQPQHF.

The chain is built from TRBV5-4 and TRBJ2-4, with 13 bases identical to TRBD2. V lost 2 bases to trimming and J lost 5 bases; unmatched junction nucleotides: 7. The CDR3 consists of 17 residues. Germline V gives CDR1 SGHNT, CDR2 YYREEE (reference sequence). The CDR3 loop is CASSLALAGGPQNIQYF. The CDR3 region has the DNA TGTGCCAGCAGCTTAGCACTAGCGGGAGGGCCACAAAACATTCAGTACTTC.

The V and J genes are TRBV20-1 and TRBJ2-3, with D maybe TRBD1 (6 bases). Trimming shortened V by 1 base and J by 1 base, and 15 bases separated the two germline ends. Per germline, CDR1 DFQATT and CDR2 SNEGSKA (reference sequence). The length of the CDR3 is 16 residues. The CDR3 DNA follows: TGCAGTGCTAGAGCCACGAGGGGGAGTGGCACAGATACGCAGTATTTT. Protein: CSARATRGSGTDTQYF.

The CDR3, as DNA: TGTGCCAGCCACCTGGCAGGGCCCTATAATTCACCCCTCCACTTT. This gives the protein CASHLAGPYNSPLHF. This rearrangement joins TRBV28 to TRBJ1-6; TRBD1 is a possible D gene (5 bases). This CDR3 contains 15 residues. Germline V CDR1 and CDR2: MDHEN, SYDVKM. V dropped 8 bases and J dropped 2 bases, with 13 bases sitting between them.

The genes are TRBV5-1 and TRBJ2-1; 8 bases align to TRBD1. Germline assignment: CDR1 SGHRS and CDR2 YFSETQ. V dropped 0 bases and J dropped 8; count of bases not matched to a gene: 13. The CDR3 has 17 residues. DNA for the CDR3: TGCGCCAGCAGCTTGGGGACAGGGCTCCAGTTGTCCGATGAGCAGTTCTTC. It codes for CASSLGTGLQLSDEQFF.